These 32 T cell receptor beta chains were all obtained from the same sample, sequenced in a study of regulatory T cells in long-lasting Graves disease. Time point: persistent/refractory GD, antithyroid drugs over 5 years with positive TRAb. The TCR library was made from RNA extracted from PBMCs. Construction of the TCR beta libraries employed iRepertoire HTBI primers in conjunction with Arm-PCR of CDR3 regions. TCRdb recomputed calls from the multiplex PCR reads with MiXCR, one row per CDR3 protein. The sample records 300,000 to 500,000 distinct CDR3 sequences, 20% to 25% being singletons. The material was peripheral blood mononuclear cells (PBMCs), obtained when the disease was refractory, from a patient treated with antithyroid drugs. These receptors originate from a female donor with Graves disease.

The rearrangement joins TRBV20-1 to TRBJ2-2; D perhaps matches TRBD1 (6 bases). The V gene lost 5 bases and the J gene lost 0 bases, with 7 bases spanning the gap. Germline V gene data show CDR1 as DFQATT and CDR2 as SNEGSKA (reference sequence). CDR3 length equals 13 residues. CDR3 coding DNA: TGCAGTGCTGGACAGTCGAACACCGGGGAGCTGTTTTTT. Its protein product is CSAGQSNTGELFF.

This clonotype was counted a few times. This rearrangement joins TRBV7-6 to TRBJ1-4; 10 nucleotides agree with TRBD1. The trim removed 5 bases at V and 6 bases at J, leaving 9 bases unmatched. Germline loops: CDR1 SGHVS, CDR2 FNYEAQ. The CDR3 covers 16 residues. The CDR3 sequence: CASSHHSGTGDEKLFF. Written as DNA, the CDR3 is TGTGCCAGCAGCCACCACTCCGGGACAGGGGATGAAAAACTGTTTTTT.

This clonotype was observed a few times. This may be a read error: a much more frequent sequence differs by one nucleotide. The chain links TRBV10-3 to TRBJ2-5, with 9 bases aligning to TRBD1. CDR3 length: 18 residues. Per germline, CDR1 ENHRY and CDR2 SYGVKD. The CDR3 DNA sequence: TGTGCCATCGGTGAAGGCAACGGACAGGGGAAAACACAAGAGACCCAGTACTTC. This encodes CAIGEGNGQGKTQETQYF.

This clonotype was observed a handful of times. CDR3 sequence reads: CASSRFPPTGRWGNEQYF. The CDR3 DNA reads TGTGCCAGCAGTCGTTTCCCTCCAACAGGGCGGTGGGGGAACGAGCAGTACTTC. The rearrangement joins TRBV7-2 to TRBJ2-7, with D tentatively TRBD1 (6 bases). The V gene lost 6 bases and the J gene lost 5 bases, with 29 bases spanning the gap. This CDR3 comprises 18 residues. CDR1 is SGHTA, CDR2 FQGNSA, per germline.

This clonotype was observed a few times. This rearrangement joins TRBV2 to TRBJ1-1; D may be TRBD1 (6 bases). The germline V gene has CDR1 SNHLY and CDR2 FYNNEI. CDR3 length: 14 residues. V lost 5 bases and J lost 1, with 11 bases in between. This CDR3 is CASSSRTANTEAFF. CDR3 coding DNA: TGTGCCAGCAGTTCAAGGACAGCGAACACTGAAGCTTTCTTT.

The chain recombines TRBV6-2 or TRBV6-3 with TRBJ2-5, with TRBD2 matching over 7 bases. CDR1 and CDR2 from the germline V gene are MNHEY and SVGEGT. Trimming removed 5 bases from V and 5 bases from J; junction bases left unmatched: 14. This CDR3 has 16 amino acids. Written as DNA, the CDR3 is TGTGCCAGCAGTCCCGGACTAGGCTTCGCTGGGGAGACCCAGTACTTC. The encoded protein is CASSPGLGFAGETQYF.

V usage is TRBV20-1 and J usage is TRBJ2-4; 8 bases map to TRBD1. This CDR3 comprises 14 residues. Trimming at V came to 1 base and at J to 6 bases, leaving 5 bases not matched to a gene. Per the germline V gene, CDR1 is DFQATT and CDR2 is SNEGSKA (reference sequence). This CDR3 reads CSARGGRGLNIQYF. DNA for the CDR3: TGCAGTGCTAGAGGCGGCAGGGGGCTAAACATTCAGTACTTC.

This clonotype was seen many times. This chain uses TRBV28 with TRBJ1-6, with a possible D match to TRBD1 (6 bases). The CDR3 runs to 16 residues. Germline loops: CDR1 MDHEN, CDR2 SYDVKM. Trimming took off 5 bases at V and 3 bases at J, with 14 bases between the two ends. The CDR3 protein is CASSASGAVYNSPLHF. CDR3 in DNA: TGTGCCAGCAGTGCATCAGGGGCGGTCTATAATTCACCCCTCCACTTT.

V usage is TRBV7-2 and J usage is TRBJ2-2; the match to TRBD1 covers 8 bases. The CDR3 consists of 14 residues. Unmatched junction bases numbered 5, after V lost 6 bases and J lost 5 bases. CDR1 and CDR2 (germline): SGHTA, FQGNSA. CDR3 sequence (DNA): TGTGCCAGCAGGAATCGACAGGGGACCGGGGAGCTGTTTTTT. Its translation: CASRNRQGTGELFF.

The J gene is TRBJ2-7, the V gene TRBV19; 7 bases are shared with TRBD2. Germline assignment: CDR1 LNHDA and CDR2 SQIVND (reference sequence). This CDR3 has 15 amino acids. V was clipped by 3 bases and J by 2 bases; unmatched bases: 7. The CDR3 sequence: CASSIASGTTYEQYF. CDR3 DNA sequence: TGTGCCAGTAGTATCGCTAGCGGTACTACCTACGAGCAGTACTTC.

This rearrangement joins TRBV7-6 to TRBJ2-7; tentatively, D is TRBD1 (6 bases). From germline, CDR1 is SGHVS and CDR2 FNYEAQ. This CDR3 is built from 15 residues. V was clipped by 5 bases and J by 2 bases, with 16 bases between them. The CDR3 region has the DNA TGTGCCAGCAGCGCAGAGCTAGGGGGAACCTACGAGCAGTACTTC. Translation gives CASSAELGGTYEQYF.

There are a few counts of this clonotype. Written as DNA, the CDR3 is TGTGCCAGCTCACCACGGGTCTCCGGGGGAAGCACTGAAGCTTTCTTT. Translating gives CASSPRVSGGSTEAFF. This rearrangement joins TRBV18 to TRBJ1-1; possibly TRBD1 for D (5 bases). Trimming took off 1 base at V and 4 bases at J, with 16 bases between the two ends. CDR1 and CDR2 from the germline V gene are KGHSH and LQKENI. The CDR3 has 16 amino acids.

This clonotype was detected many times. The chain joins TRBV6-1 to TRBJ2-2, with a tentative D call TRBD1 (6 bases). Trimming cost V 11 bases and J 6 bases, with 13 bases left between them. CDR1 MNHNS and CDR2 SASEGT come from the germline V gene. The CDR3 spans 12 residues. CDR3 residues: CACTGIAGELFF. CDR3 nucleotides: TGTGCCTGCACAGGGATAGCCGGGGAGCTGTTTTTT.

This clonotype was detected ten times or more. The V and J genes are TRBV7-3 and TRBJ2-7; 7 bases line up with TRBD2. The J segment lost 2 bases and the V segment lost 3 bases, leaving 10 bases of the junction unmatched. The CDR3 has 16 amino acids. Looked up from germline, CDR1 is SGHTA and CDR2 is FQGTGA. The CDR3 here is CASSFPMTGGTYEQYF. The CDR3 DNA reads as TGTGCCAGCAGCTTTCCCATGACGGGAGGAACCTACGAGCAGTACTTC.

This clonotype was recorded a few times. The rearrangement joins TRBV14 to TRBJ2-7, with no clear D. CDR1 is SGHDN and CDR2 is FVKESK in the germline V gene. V was clipped by 5 bases and J by 0 bases, with 11 bases between them. The length of the CDR3 is 14 residues. The CDR3 DNA is TGTGCCAGCAGCGGAAGGTGGGACTCCTACGAGCAGTACTTC. Translating gives CASSGRWDSYEQYF.

The chain employs TRBV18 and TRBJ2-5; 7 bases match TRBD1. Germline V gene lookup returns CDR1 KGHSH and CDR2 LQKENI. V trimming: 1 base; J trimming: 4 bases; junction bases outside the gene matches: 0. The CDR3 has 13 amino acids. The CDR3: CASSPHRGETQYF. DNA for the CDR3: TGTGCCAGCTCACCACACAGGGGAGAGACCCAGTACTTC.

This clonotype was seen at least ten times. The gene calls are TRBV11-2 and TRBJ1-2; D is unclear. The CDR3 sequence is 14 residues long. The germline V gene has CDR1 SGHAT and CDR2 FQNNGV. The V and J ends lost 1 base and 8 bases respectively, with 14 bases between them. The CDR3 protein is CASSLAQGLFGYTF. The CDR3 region has the DNA TGTGCCAGCAGCTTAGCCCAAGGACTATTCGGCTACACCTTC.

This clonotype was observed at least ten times. This chain connects TRBV27 to TRBJ1-5, with D unclear. V was shortened by 0 bases and J by 6 bases, with 6 bases between the two germline ends. The CDR3 is made up of 13 amino acids. Germline assignment: CDR1 MNHEY and CDR2 SMNVEV (reference sequence). The CDR3 loop reads CASSLSESQPQHF. DNA of the CDR3: TGTGCCAGCAGTTTATCTGAAAGTCAGCCCCAGCATTTT.

The chain has TRBV12-5 and TRBJ1-3; a weak D match, TRBD1 (5 bases). Trimming left V 7 bases short and J 2 bases short, with 12 bases between. Germline CDR1 LGHNT, CDR2 FRNRAP. This CDR3 is built from 14 residues. CDR3: CASVAWTPGNTIYF. CDR3 nucleotide sequence: TGTGCTAGTGTCGCCTGGACACCTGGAAACACCATATATTTT.

V and J are TRBV20-1 and TRBJ1-1; TRBD1 aligns across 9 bases. The J segment lost 4 bases and the V segment lost 2 bases, leaving 8 bases of the junction unmatched. CDR1 and CDR2 (germline): DFQATT, SNEGSKA (reference sequence). There are 15 residues in the CDR3. The CDR3 coding sequence is TGCAGTGCTAGAAGACAGGGGGTCTGGGGCACTGAAGCTTTCTTT. The encoded protein is CSARRQGVWGTEAFF.

CDR3 sequence reads: CASSSATGGWSQPQHF. Written as DNA, the CDR3 is TGTGCCAGCAGTTCCGCCACAGGGGGTTGGAGTCAGCCCCAGCATTTT. V and J are TRBV27 and TRBJ1-5; 8 nucleotides match TRBD1. Losses at the gene ends were 4 bases for V and 6 bases for J; bases not matched to a gene: 11. CDR1 is MNHEY, CDR2 SMNVEV, per germline (reference sequence). The CDR3 sequence is 16 residues long.

In this sample, this clonotype turned up many times. CDR3 nucleotides: TGCAGTGCGGCAGGACGTTACGAGCAGTACTTC. Protein product: CSAAGRYEQYF. The genes are TRBV20-1 and TRBJ2-7, with D unclear. CDR1 and CDR2 from the germline V gene are DFQATT and SNEGSKA (reference sequence). Trimming shortened V by 6 bases and J by 4 bases, and 10 bases separated the two germline ends. The CDR3 sequence is 11 residues long.

J is TRBJ2-2 and V is TRBV12-3 or TRBV12-4; D is perhaps TRBD2 (6 bases). The CDR3 runs to 14 residues. Deletions cut 8 bases from V and 5 bases from J, with 15 bases between. The DNA of the CDR3 is TGTGCCAGCCAGGTTCAGGGAGGTACCGGGGAGCTGTTTTTT. As protein: CASQVQGGTGELFF.

The V and J genes are TRBV6-2 or TRBV6-3 and TRBJ2-6; 7 bases are shared with TRBD2. V gave up 8 bases and J gave up 2 bases; unmatched junction bases: 9. This CDR3 is 16 amino acids long. Germline CDR1 and CDR2: MNHEY and SVGEGT. CDR3 in amino acids: CASRKPGGTGANVLTF. CDR3 nucleotide sequence: TGTGCCAGCCGAAAGCCGGGGGGAACTGGGGCCAACGTCCTGACTTTC.

This clonotype was observed a handful of times. The chain has TRBV20-1 and TRBJ2-7; 8 bases are shared with TRBD1. V gave up 3 bases and J gave up 6 bases; unmatched junction bases: 7. The CDR3 contains 13 residues. In germline, CDR1 is DFQATT, CDR2 SNEGSKA (reference sequence). CDR3 nucleotide sequence: TGCAGTGCTAGCTACAGGGGGGAAGTCGAGCAGTACTTC. This translates into CSASYRGEVEQYF.

The chain recombines TRBV12-3 or TRBV12-4 with TRBJ1-6; D is perhaps TRBD1 (5 bases). The V and J ends lost 6 bases and 3 bases respectively, with 12 bases between them. The CDR3 has 15 residues. The CDR3 loop is CASSPGPSYNSPLHF. The CDR3, as DNA: TGTGCCAGCAGCCCGGGACCGAGCTATAATTCACCCCTCCACTTT.

This clonotype was seen a handful of times. The genes are TRBV20-1 and TRBJ2-5, with D tentatively TRBD2 (5 bases). The germline V gene encodes CDR1 DFQATT and CDR2 SNEGSKA (reference sequence). This CDR3 is built from 16 residues. Deletions cut 1 base from V and 1 base from J, with 16 bases between. The DNA for the CDR3 is TGCAGTGCTAGAGCCCTGTATAAAGCGGCCCAAGAGACCCAGTACTTC. Amino acids: CSARALYKAAQETQYF.

The chain is built from TRBV5-6 and TRBJ1-6; D not resolved. V was shortened by 1 base and J by 0 bases, with 8 bases between the two germline ends. Per the germline V gene, CDR1 is SGHDT and CDR2 is YYEEEE. The CDR3 length is 16 residues. The CDR3 loop reads CASSLNPGSYNSPLHF. In nucleotides, the CDR3 is TGTGCCAGCAGCTTGAATCCCGGCTCCTATAATTCACCCCTCCACTTT.

In this sample, this clonotype turned up many times. The chain couples TRBV6-1 to TRBJ2-5, with TRBD2 identical over 8 bases. V was clipped by 5 bases and J by 5 bases; unmatched bases: 4. CDR1 and CDR2 from the germline V gene are MNHNS and SASEGT. There are 13 residues in the CDR3. The CDR3 DNA is TGTGCCAGCAGTCGAGCGGGAGTGGAGACCCAGTACTTC. It translates to CASSRAGVETQYF.

This clonotype has at least ten counts. J is TRBJ2-2 and V is TRBV28; 7 positions agree with TRBD1. The CDR3 extends over 14 amino acids. With V trimmed by 5 bases and J by 7 bases, 7 bases remained unmatched. CDR1 MDHEN and CDR2 SYDVKM come from the germline V gene. CDR3 nucleotide sequence: TGTGCCAGCAGTACGACAGGGATGGGCGGGGAGCTGTTTTTT. Residues: CASSTTGMGGELFF.

This clonotype was seen only a few times. The V call is TRBV2, the J call TRBJ2-3; D gene ambiguous. Germline-derived CDR1 and CDR2 are SNHLY and FYNNEI. The ends were cut back, 4 bases at V and 6 bases at J, with 8 bases in the middle. The CDR3 has 12 amino acids. In DNA, the CDR3 is TGTGCCAGCAGTGTCATCGTGGATACGCAGTATTTT. Residues: CASSVIVDTQYF.

This clonotype occurred a few times. The V call is TRBV6-6, the J call TRBJ2-2; 11 nucleotides line up with TRBD1. The CDR3 is made up of 18 amino acids. The germline CDR1 and CDR2 sequences are MNHNY and SVGAGI (reference sequence). V was clipped by 0 bases and J by 5 bases; unmatched bases: 8. The CDR3 region is CASSYSTGTGGRTGELFF. Here the CDR3 DNA reads TGTGCCAGCAGTTACTCGACCGGGACAGGGGGACGGACCGGGGAGCTGTTTTTT.